This T cell receptor (beta chain) was obtained from a study of shared clonotypes between healthy human individuals. For this clone: One base away lies a much larger clone, so this may be a sequencing read error. This same CDR3 is encoded by further DNA sequences in the sample.

The CDR3 length is 11 residues. Germline V lookup: CDR1 SEHNR, CDR2 FQNEAQ (reference sequence). The V gene lost 6 bases and the J gene lost 3 bases, with 2 bases spanning the gap. Sequencing used immunoSEQ multiplex PCR; TCRdb keeps in-frame clones, though not all of them. This sample carries roughly 700,000 clones, under 80% of them seen once, and the ten largest clones take approximately 1.8%. The chain joins TRBV7-9 to TRBJ1-4, with unresolved D. The sample taken for sequencing was memory CD4+ T cells sorted from blood. Subset reported: CD45RA-negative fraction. This TCR was sampled from a woman in her 30s in good health. CDR3 coding DNA: TGTGCCAGCAGTGCTAATGAAAAACTGTTTTTT. It specifies CASSANEKLFF.